The clone carrying this T cell receptor beta chain was observed many times. The antigen is not known. This sample is drawn from a study of early T cells in non-severe SARS-CoV-2 infection. The wider study: Bulk RNA isolated from unsorted whole blood underwent sequencing; chains were not paired. Study conclusions and caveats: VDJdb matches were skewed toward anti-spike CD8 T cell responses.

Unique molecular identifiers tagged individual cDNA molecules. TCRdb itself ran the 5' RACE reads through MiXCR, one entry per CDR3 protein. The sample shows 65,000 to 75,000 distinct CDR3 sequences, approximately 10% of them seen only once. This TCR came from an adult who was a healthcare worker with PCR-confirmed SARS-CoV-2 infection or an uninfected control (not recorded which). The sequenced sample was whole blood.

The CDR3 region is CASSKLATNEKLFF. The CDR3 coding sequence is TGTGCCAGTAGTAAGCTAGCAACTAATGAAAAACTGTTTTTT. The chain couples TRBV19 to TRBJ1-4, with D hard to call. Germline CDR1 is LNHDA and CDR2 is SQIVND (reference sequence). The V and J ends lost 4 bases and 0 bases respectively, with 6 bases between them. The CDR3 consists of 14 residues. Full variable domain (rest looked up from reference TRBV19 and TRBJ1-4): DGGITQSPKYLFRKEGQNVTLSCEQNLNHDAMYWYRQDPGQGLRLIYYSQIVNDFQKGDIAEGYSVSREKKESFPLTVTSAQKNPTAFYLCASSKLATNEKLFFGSGTQLSVL.